The 3 T cell receptor beta chains below were found in one sample sequenced in a study of T cell changes during pregnancy in multiple sclerosis. Data came from immunoSEQ multiplex PCR; TCRdb stores just in-frame clones and leaves some out. The data contain 80,000 to 95,000 clones, 85% to 95% of them seen just once; the ten biggest clones take up under 1.5%. Sequencing used peripheral blood, obtained in the third trimester of pregnancy. The receptors were sampled from a female donor in good health, enrolled as a control in a pregnancy study.

CDR3 protein: CASSITGLAGAWELFF. The CDR3 coding sequence is TGTGCCAGCAGTATAACCGGACTAGCGGGGGCCTGGGAGCTGTTTTTT. V usage is TRBV28 and J usage is TRBJ2-2; TRBD2 agrees at 13 bases. This CDR3 comprises 16 residues. V lost 5 bases and J lost 9; bases outside the gene matches: 9. Looked up from germline, CDR1 is MDHEN and CDR2 is SYDVKM.

The V gene is TRBV18, the J gene TRBJ2-3; a possible D gene is TRBD2 (6 bases). Trimming took off 2 bases at V and 3 bases at J, with 18 bases between the two ends. This CDR3 is built from 17 residues. Looked up from germline, CDR1 is KGHSH and CDR2 is LQKENI. This CDR3 reads CASSPVAGGMGTDTQYF. The CDR3 region has the DNA TGTGCCAGCTCACCAGTAGCCGGGGGAATGGGGACAGATACGCAGTATTTT. The complete variable domain, with remaining parts taken from reference TRBV18 and TRBJ2-3, reads NAGVMQNPRHLVRRRGQEARLRCSPMKGHSHVYWYRQLPEEGLKFMVYLQKENIIDESGMPKERFSAEFPKEGPSILRIQQVVRGDSAAYFCASSPVAGGMGTDTQYFGPGTRLTVL.

This CDR3 reads CASSSQGSRDQETQYF. The CDR3 bases are TGTGCCAGCAGTTCACAGGGGTCTCGGGACCAAGAGACCCAGTACTTC. The chain couples TRBV28 to TRBJ2-5; 7 bases are shared with TRBD1. J lost 0 bases, V lost 4 bases, and 8 bases had no gene match. Germline CDR1 is MDHEN and CDR2 is SYDVKM. This CDR3 has 16 residues.